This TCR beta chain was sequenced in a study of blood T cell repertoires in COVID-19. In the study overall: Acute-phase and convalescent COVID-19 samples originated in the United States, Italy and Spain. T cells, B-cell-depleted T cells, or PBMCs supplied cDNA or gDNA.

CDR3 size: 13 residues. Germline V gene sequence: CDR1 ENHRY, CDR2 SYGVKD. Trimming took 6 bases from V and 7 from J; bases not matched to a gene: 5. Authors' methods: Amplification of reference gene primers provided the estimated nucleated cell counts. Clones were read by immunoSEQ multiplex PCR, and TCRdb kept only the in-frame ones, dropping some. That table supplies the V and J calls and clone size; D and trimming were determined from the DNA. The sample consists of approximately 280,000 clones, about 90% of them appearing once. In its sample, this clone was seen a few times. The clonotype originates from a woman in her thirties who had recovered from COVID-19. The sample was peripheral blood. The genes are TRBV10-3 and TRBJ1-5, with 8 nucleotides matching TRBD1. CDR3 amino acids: CAIRETGDQPQHF. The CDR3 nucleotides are TGTGCCATCAGGGAGACAGGGGACCAGCCCCAGCATTTT.